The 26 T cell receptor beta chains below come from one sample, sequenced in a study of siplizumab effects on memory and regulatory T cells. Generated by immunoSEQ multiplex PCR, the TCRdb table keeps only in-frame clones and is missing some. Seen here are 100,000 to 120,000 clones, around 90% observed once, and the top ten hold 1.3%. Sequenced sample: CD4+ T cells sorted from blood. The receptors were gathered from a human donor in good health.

The CDR3 bases are TGTGCCATCAGTGAGGGCATGGGGGCAGAGACCCAGTACTTC. Amino acid sequence: CAISEGMGAETQYF. The chain links TRBV10-3 to TRBJ2-5, with a weak D call TRBD1 (6 bases). With 2 bases removed from V and 4 bases from J, the gap between germline ends came to 11 bases. The CDR3 is 14 amino acids. CDR1 is ENHRY, CDR2 SYGVKD, per germline.

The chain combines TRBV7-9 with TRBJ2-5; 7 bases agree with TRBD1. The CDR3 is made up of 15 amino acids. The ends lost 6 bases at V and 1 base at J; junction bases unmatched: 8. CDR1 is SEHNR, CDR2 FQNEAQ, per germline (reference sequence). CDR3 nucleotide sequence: TGTGCCAGCAGTAACCGACAGGGTTCCCAAGAGACCCAGTACTTC. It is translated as CASSNRQGSQETQYF.

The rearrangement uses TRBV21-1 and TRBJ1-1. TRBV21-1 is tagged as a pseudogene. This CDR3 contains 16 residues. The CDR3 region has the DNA TGTGCCAGCAGCAAATGGTCGACCGGGCCGAGCACTGAAGCTTTCTTT. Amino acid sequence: CASSKWSTGPSTEAFF.

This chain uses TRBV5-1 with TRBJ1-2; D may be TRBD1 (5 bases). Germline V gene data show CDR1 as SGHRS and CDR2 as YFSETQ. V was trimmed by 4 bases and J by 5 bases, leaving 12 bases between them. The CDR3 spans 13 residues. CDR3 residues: CASSRGEGYGYTF. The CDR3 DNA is TGCGCCAGCAGCCGAGGGGAGGGATATGGCTACACCTTC.

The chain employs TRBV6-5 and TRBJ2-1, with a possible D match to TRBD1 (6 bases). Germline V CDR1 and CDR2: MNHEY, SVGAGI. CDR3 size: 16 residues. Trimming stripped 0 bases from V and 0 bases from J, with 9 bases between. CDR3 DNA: TGTGCCAGCAGTTACTCGGACAGCCGCTCCTACAATGAGCAGTTCTTC. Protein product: CASSYSDSRSYNEQFF.

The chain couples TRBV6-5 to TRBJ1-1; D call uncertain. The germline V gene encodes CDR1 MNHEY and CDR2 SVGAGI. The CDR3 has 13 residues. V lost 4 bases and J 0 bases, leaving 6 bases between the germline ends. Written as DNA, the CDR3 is TGTGCCAGCAGTTCCGGACTGAACACTGAAGCTTTCTTT. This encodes CASSSGLNTEAFF.

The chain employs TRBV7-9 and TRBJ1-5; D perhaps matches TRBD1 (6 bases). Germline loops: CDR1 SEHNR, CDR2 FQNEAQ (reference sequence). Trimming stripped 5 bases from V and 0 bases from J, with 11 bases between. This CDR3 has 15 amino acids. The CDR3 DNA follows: TGTGCCAGCAGCATTGGACAGAATAGCAATCAGCCCCAGCATTTT. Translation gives CASSIGQNSNQPQHF.

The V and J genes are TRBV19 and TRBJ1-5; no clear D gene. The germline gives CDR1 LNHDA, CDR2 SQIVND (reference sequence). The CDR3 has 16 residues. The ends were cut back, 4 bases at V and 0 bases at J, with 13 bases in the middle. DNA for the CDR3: TGTGCCAGTAGTAATAGGAGAGACTATAGCAATCAGCCCCAGCATTTT. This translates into CASSNRRDYSNQPQHF.

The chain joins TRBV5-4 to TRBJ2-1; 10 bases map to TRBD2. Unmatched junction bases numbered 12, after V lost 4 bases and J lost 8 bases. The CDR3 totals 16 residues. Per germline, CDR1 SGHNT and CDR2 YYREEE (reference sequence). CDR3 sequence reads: CASSPTIAGGNYEQFF. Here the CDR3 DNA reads TGTGCCAGCAGCCCGACTATAGCGGGGGGTAACTATGAGCAGTTCTTC.

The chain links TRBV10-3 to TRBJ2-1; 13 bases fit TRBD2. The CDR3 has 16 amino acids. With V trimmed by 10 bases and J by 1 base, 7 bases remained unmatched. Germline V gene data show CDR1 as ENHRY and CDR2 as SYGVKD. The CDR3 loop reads CATLTSGRGSYNEQFF. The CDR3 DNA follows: TGTGCCACCCTCACTAGCGGGAGGGGATCCTACAATGAGCAGTTCTTC.

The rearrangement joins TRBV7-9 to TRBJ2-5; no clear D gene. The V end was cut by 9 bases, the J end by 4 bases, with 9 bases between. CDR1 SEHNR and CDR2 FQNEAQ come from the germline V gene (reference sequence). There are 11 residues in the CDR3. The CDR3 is CASAGPETQYF. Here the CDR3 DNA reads TGTGCCAGTGCCGGTCCAGAGACCCAGTACTTC. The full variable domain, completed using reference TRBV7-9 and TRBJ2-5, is DTGVSQNPRHKITKRGQNVTFRCDPISEHNRLYWYRQTLGQGPEFLTYFQNEAQLEKSRLLSDRFSAERPKGSFSTLEIQRTEQGDSAMYLCASAGPETQYFGPGTRLLVL.

The CDR3 reads CASRRRTQEQYF. CDR3 nucleotides: TGTGCCAGCAGGAGGCGGACACAGGAGCAGTACTTC. This sequence joins TRBV2 and TRBJ2-7; possibly TRBD1 for D (5 bases). Germline loops: CDR1 SNHLY, CDR2 FYNNEI. The CDR3 sequence is 12 residues long. The germline V and J ends were trimmed by 6 bases and 7 bases, with 13 bases remaining between them.

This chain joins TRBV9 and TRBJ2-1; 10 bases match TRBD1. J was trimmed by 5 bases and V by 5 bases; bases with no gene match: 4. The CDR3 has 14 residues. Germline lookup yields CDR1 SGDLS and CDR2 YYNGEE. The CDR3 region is CASSGTGAHNEQFF. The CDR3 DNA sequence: TGTGCCAGCAGTGGGACAGGGGCCCACAATGAGCAGTTCTTC.

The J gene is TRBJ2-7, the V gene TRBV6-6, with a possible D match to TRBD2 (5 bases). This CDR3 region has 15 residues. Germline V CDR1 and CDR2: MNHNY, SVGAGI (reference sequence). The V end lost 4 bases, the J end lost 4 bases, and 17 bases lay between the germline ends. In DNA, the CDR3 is TGTGCCAGCAGTTGGGAGTCCCTCCCCCTTTACGAGCAGTACTTC. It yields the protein CASSWESLPLYEQYF.

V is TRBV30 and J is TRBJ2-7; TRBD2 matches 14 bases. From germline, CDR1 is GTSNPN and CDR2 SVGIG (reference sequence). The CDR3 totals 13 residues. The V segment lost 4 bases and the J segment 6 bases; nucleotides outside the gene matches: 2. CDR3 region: CAWTGLAGVEQYF. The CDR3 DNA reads TGTGCCTGGACGGGACTAGCGGGAGTCGAGCAGTACTTC.

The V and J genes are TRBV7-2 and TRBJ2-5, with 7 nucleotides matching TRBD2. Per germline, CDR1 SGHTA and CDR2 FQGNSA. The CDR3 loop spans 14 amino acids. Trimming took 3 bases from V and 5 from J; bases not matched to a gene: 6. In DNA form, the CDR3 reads TGTGCCAGCAGCTTCGCCTCGGGGGGTGAGACCCAGTACTTC. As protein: CASSFASGGETQYF.

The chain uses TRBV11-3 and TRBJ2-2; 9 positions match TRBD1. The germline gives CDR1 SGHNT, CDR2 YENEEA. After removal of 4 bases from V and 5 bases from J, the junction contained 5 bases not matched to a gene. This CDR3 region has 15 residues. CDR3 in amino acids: CASSSPTGGTGELFF. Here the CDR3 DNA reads TGTGCCAGCAGCTCCCCGACAGGGGGGACCGGGGAGCTGTTTTTT.

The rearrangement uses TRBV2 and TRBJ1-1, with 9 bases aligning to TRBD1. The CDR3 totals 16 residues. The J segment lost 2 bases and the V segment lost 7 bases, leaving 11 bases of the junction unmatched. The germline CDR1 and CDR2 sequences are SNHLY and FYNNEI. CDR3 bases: TGTGCCAGCACCCCGGAAAACAGGGGGCGAAACACTGAAGCTTTCTTT. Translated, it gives CASTPENRGRNTEAFF.

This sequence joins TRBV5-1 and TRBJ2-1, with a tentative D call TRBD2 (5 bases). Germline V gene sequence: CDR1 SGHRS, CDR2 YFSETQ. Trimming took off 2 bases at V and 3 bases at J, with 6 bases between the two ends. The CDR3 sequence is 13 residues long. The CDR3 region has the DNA TGCGCCAGCAGCTTCCGGGACTACAATGAGCAGTTCTTC. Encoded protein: CASSFRDYNEQFF.

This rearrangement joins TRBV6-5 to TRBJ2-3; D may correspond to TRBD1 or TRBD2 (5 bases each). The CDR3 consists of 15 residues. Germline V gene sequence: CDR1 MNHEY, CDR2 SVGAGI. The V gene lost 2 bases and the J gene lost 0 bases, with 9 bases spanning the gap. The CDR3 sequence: CASSYEGISTDTQYF. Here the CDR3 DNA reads TGTGCCAGCAGTTACGAGGGGATAAGCACAGATACGCAGTATTTT.

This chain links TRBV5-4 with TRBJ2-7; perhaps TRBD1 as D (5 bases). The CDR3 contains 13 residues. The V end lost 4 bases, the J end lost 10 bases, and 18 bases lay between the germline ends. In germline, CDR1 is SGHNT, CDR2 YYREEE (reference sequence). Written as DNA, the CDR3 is TGTGCCAGCAGCCAGGGAACGGTCCTCGGACAGTACTTC. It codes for CASSQGTVLGQYF.

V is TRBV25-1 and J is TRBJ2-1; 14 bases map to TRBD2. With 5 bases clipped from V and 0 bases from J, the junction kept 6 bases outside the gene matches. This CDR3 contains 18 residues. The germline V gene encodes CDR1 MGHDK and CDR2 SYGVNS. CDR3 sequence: CASSPGLAGVSSYNEQFF. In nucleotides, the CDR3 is TGTGCCAGCAGTCCGGGACTAGCGGGAGTTAGCTCCTACAATGAGCAGTTCTTC.

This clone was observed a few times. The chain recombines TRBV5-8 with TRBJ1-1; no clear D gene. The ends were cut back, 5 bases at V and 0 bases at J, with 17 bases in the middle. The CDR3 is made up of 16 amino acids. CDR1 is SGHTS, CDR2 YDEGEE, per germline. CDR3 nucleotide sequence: TGTGCCAGCAGGCGGAGGACCACTAACATGAACACTGAAGCTTTCTTT. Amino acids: CASRRRTTNMNTEAFF.

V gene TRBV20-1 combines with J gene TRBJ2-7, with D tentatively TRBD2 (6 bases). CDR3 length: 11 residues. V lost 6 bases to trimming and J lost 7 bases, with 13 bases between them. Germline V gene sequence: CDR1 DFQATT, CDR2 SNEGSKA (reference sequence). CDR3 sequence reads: CSAETRFEQYF. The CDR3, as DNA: TGCAGTGCCGAGACTAGGTTTGAGCAGTACTTC.

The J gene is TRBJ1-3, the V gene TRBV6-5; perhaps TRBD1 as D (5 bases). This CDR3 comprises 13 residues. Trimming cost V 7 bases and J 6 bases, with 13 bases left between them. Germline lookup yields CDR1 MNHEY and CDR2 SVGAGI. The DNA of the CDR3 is TGTGCCAGCACTAGGGGCCTCGTAAACACCATATATTTT. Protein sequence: CASTRGLVNTIYF.

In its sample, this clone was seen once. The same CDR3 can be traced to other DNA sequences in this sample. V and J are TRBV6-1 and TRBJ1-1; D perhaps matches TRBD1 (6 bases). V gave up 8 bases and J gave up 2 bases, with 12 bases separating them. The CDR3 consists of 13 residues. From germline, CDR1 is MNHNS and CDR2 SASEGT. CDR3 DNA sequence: TGTGCCAGCTCGGGACAACTTAACACTGAAGCTTTCTTT. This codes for CASSGQLNTEAFF.